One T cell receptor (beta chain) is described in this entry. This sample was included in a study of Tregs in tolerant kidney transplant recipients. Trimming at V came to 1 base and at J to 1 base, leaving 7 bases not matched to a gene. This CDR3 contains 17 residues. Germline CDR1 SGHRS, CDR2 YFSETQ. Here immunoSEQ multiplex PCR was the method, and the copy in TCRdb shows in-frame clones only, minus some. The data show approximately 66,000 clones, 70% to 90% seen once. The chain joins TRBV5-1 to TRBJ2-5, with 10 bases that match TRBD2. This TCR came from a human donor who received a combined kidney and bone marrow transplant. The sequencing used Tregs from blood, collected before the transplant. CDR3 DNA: TGCGCCAGCAGCTTGATTGGTAGCGGGGGGCCCCAAGAGACCCAGTACTTC. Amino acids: CASSLIGSGGPQETQYF.